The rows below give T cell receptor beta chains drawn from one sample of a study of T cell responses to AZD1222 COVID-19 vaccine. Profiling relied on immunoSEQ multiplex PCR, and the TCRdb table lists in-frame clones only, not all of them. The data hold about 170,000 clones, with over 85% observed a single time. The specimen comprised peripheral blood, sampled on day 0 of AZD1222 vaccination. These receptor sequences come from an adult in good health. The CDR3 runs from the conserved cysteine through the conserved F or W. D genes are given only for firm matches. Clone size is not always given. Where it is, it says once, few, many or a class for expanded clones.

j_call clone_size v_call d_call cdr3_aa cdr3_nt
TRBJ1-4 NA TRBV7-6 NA CASSSSVTPTNEKLFF TGTGCCAGCAGCTCGTCGGTCACGCCAACTAATGAAAAACTGTTTTTT
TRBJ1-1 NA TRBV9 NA CASSVGSNGGTEAFF TGTGCCAGCAGCGTGGGTTCTAATGGCGGCACTGAAGCTTTCTTT
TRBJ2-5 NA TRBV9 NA CASSVSTQETQYF TGTGCCAGCAGCGTTTCTACTCAAGAGACCCAGTACTTC
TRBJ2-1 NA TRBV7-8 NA CASSPELGAYNEQFF TGTGCCAGCAGTCCGGAGTTGGGTGCGTACAATGAGCAGTTCTTC
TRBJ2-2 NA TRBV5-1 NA CASSNMGAWETGELFF TGCGCCAGCAGCAACATGGGAGCCTGGGAAACCGGGGAGCTGTTTTTT
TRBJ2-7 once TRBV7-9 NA CASSLAGTPSYEQYF TGTGCCAGCAGCTTAGCTGGGACTCCTTCCTACGAGCAGTACTTC
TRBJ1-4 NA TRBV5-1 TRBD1 CASSLEGARSEKLFF TGCGCCAGCAGCTTGGAGGGGGCGCGCTCTGAAAAACTGTTTTTT
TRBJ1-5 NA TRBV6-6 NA CASSRTFGDQPQHF TGTGCCAGCAGCCGGACTTTTGGAGATCAGCCCCAGCATTTT
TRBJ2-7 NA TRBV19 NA CASRRGGQERLYF TGTGCCAGTAGGCGGGGGGGACAGGAACGCCTGTACTTC
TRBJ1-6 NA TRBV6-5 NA CAASRDNNSPLHF TGTGCCGCGTCCCGGGACAATAATTCACCCCTCCACTTT
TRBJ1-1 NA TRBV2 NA CASRTPGEGTEAFF TGTGCCAGCAGGACTCCAGGGGAAGGGACTGAAGCTTTCTTT